The rows below give T cell receptor beta chains drawn from one sample of a study of T cell responses to AZD1222 COVID-19 vaccine. Sequencing was performed with immunoSEQ multiplex PCR; in TCRdb, only in-frame clones are kept and a portion is missing. This sample has about 120,000 clones, with 90% found just once. Here the sequenced sample was peripheral blood, taken 28 days after the second dose of the MenACWY control vaccine. The receptors come from an adult who received the MenACWY meningococcal vaccine as a control. The CDR3 runs from the conserved cysteine through the conserved F or W. D genes are given only for firm matches. Clone size is not always given. Where it is, it says once, few, many or a class for expanded clones.

j_call d_call clone_size v_call cdr3_aa cdr3_nt
TRBJ2-3 TRBD2 . TRBV19 CASSWGRLAGDSTDTQYF TGTGCCAGTAGTTGGGGAAGGCTAGCGGGGGACAGCACAGATACGCAGTATTTT
TRBJ2-6 TRBD2 . TRBV6-8 CASSYLAGHGGGANVLTF TGTGCCAGCAGTTATCTAGCGGGGCATGGAGGCGGGGCCAACGTCCTGACTTTC
TRBJ2-2 . . TRBV6-5 CASSYPGPGELFF TGTGCCAGCAGTTACCCTGGTCCCGGGGAGCTGTTTTTT
TRBJ2-5 TRBD2 . TRBV7-2 CASSPDSGSETQYF TGTGCCAGCAGCCCCGATAGCGGGTCAGAGACCCAGTACTTC
TRBJ2-7 . . TRBV12-3/TRBV12-4 CASSLGPSYEQYF TGTGCCAGCAGTTTGGGGCCTTCCTACGAGCAGTACTTC
TRBJ1-2 . . TRBV11-2 CASSSTRGGGGYTF TGTGCCAGCAGCTCGACCAGGGGCGGGGGTGGCTACACCTTC
TRBJ2-7 TRBD2 . TRBV4-1 CASSQVGSGRYEQYF TGCGCCAGCAGCCAAGTAGGTAGCGGGAGGTACGAGCAGTACTTC
TRBJ2-7 . . TRBV28 CASSLQVYEQYF TGTGCCAGCAGCCTTCAAGTCTACGAGCAGTACTTC
TRBJ1-1 . . TRBV6-5 CASSYSSGVGTEAFF TGTGCCAGCAGTTACTCGTCAGGGGTGGGCACTGAAGCTTTCTTT
TRBJ2-2 . . TRBV5-6 CASSSFYGELFF TGTGCCAGCAGCTCATTCTACGGGGAGCTGTTTTTT
TRBJ2-7 . . TRBV5-6 CASSLGRDSYF TGTGCCAGCAGCTTGGGGAGGGACTCGTACTTC
TRBJ1-2 . once TRBV2 CASSEPVGGNYGYTF TGTGCCAGCAGTGAACCGGTGGGCGGAAACTATGGCTACACCTTC
TRBJ1-6 . . TRBV6-6 CATTSSYNSPLHF TGTGCCACGACTAGCTCCTATAATTCACCCCTCCACTTT
TRBJ2-7 . . TRBV2 CASRKDTYEQYF TGTGCCAGCAGGAAGGACACCTACGAGCAGTACTTC
TRBJ1-6 TRBD1 few TRBV5-1 CASSLARGNSPLHF TGCGCCAGCAGCTTGGCCAGGGGGAATTCACCCCTCCACTTT
TRBJ2-2 TRBD2 . TRBV13 CASSPPLAGGAGELFF TGTGCCAGCAGCCCGCCGCTAGCGGGAGGGGCCGGGGAGCTGTTTTTT
TRBJ2-2 . . TRBV29-1 CSVEFWGELFF TGCAGCGTTGAATTCTGGGGGGAGCTGTTTTTT
TRBJ1-3 . . TRBV7-9 CASSQGLRNTIYF TGTGCCAGCAGCCAGGGACTTAGAAACACCATATATTTT
TRBJ1-5 . . TRBV7-8 CASSLAELRRSMNQPQHF TGTGCCAGCAGCTTGGCTGAATTAAGGCGGTCGATGAATCAGCCCCAGCATTTT
TRBJ2-1 TRBD1 few TRBV6-5 CASTGTGGPYNEQFF TGTGCCAGCACCGGGACAGGGGGCCCCTACAATGAGCAGTTCTTC
TRBJ2-1 TRBD2 . TRBV19 CASSIAGGLNEQFF TGTGCCAGTAGTATAGCGGGAGGGCTAAATGAGCAGTTCTTC
TRBJ1-6 . . TRBV27 CASSPSFRNNSPLHF TGTGCCAGCAGTCCCTCCTTCCGGAATAATTCACCCCTCCACTTT
TRBJ1-2 . . TRBV19 CASNGDNYGYTF TGTGCCAGTAATGGGGATAACTATGGCTACACCTTC
TRBJ2-5 TRBD2 . TRBV3-1/TRBV3-2 CASSPSGAEGTQYF TGTGCCAGCAGCCCTAGCGGGGCCGAAGGGACCCAGTACTTC
TRBJ1-2 TRBD1 . TRBV3-1/TRBV3-2 CASSQRTGLGYTF TGTGCCAGCAGCCAACGGACAGGGCTTGGCTACACCTTC